The entry that follows covers one T cell receptor (beta chain) sequence. Data came from immunoSEQ multiplex PCR; TCRdb stores just in-frame clones and leaves some out. Among roughly 97,000 clones listed, over 60% were seen once. This entry belongs to a study of blood T cell repertoires in COVID-19. Study in general: Samples representing acute and convalescent COVID-19 were sourced from the United States, Italy and Spain.

The receptor comes from a man in his 70s with acute or convalescent COVID-19. Sequencing used peripheral blood.

The CDR3 is CASSPGTSSYEQYF. As DNA, the CDR3 is TGCGCCAGCAGCCCCGGGACTAGTTCCTACGAGCAGTACTTC. The rearrangement links TRBV10-1 to TRBJ2-7; 8 bases agree with TRBD2. Germline lookup yields CDR1 WNHNN and CDR2 SYGVQD (reference sequence). The CDR3 is 14 residues long. The trim removed 6 bases at V and 1 base at J, leaving 5 bases unmatched.